This record concerns one T cell receptor (beta chain) sequence. The germline V gene encodes CDR1 SGDLS and CDR2 YYNGEE. The V gene end was trimmed by 3 bases and the J gene end by 4 bases; junction bases not matched to a gene: 4. This CDR3 contains 15 residues. Method: immunoSEQ multiplex PCR; TCRdb's copy keeps in-frame clones and lacks some. The sample includes over 2 million clones, 85% to 95% of them seen just once. The source of the sample is a study of shared clonotypes between healthy human individuals. Specimen: naive CD4+ T cells sorted from blood. Regarding subset: CD45RA+ positively selected. The TCR sequence derives from a man younger than 35 in good health. V gene TRBV9 combines with J gene TRBJ2-1; 10 nucleotides match TRBD1. CDR3 DNA sequence: TGTGCCAGCAGCGCCGGACAGGGGGGGTACAATGAGCAGTTCTTC. This encodes CASSAGQGGYNEQFF.